This T cell receptor (beta chain) was recorded in a study of shared clonotypes between healthy human individuals. General study findings and limits: Rarefaction curves obtained for sorted subsets showed sequencing incomplete despite large depth.

The V gene's germline CDR1 is SGDLS and CDR2 YYNGEE. The CDR3 has 15 residues. V lost 4 bases, J lost 6 bases, and 17 bases lay in between. This clone was picked up one time. Its antigen remains unknown. In the naive CD8 group, cells lacked CD45RO and were positively selected for CCR7, so terminally differentiated effector memory CD45RA+ cells were left out. Here immunoSEQ multiplex PCR was the method, and the copy in TCRdb shows in-frame clones only, minus some. The data show millions of clones, about 95% seen once. The V gene is TRBV9, the J gene TRBJ1-5; D is perhaps TRBD1 (5 bases). The receptor comes from a young man in good health. The specimen was naive CD8+ T cells sorted from blood. DNA of the CDR3: TGTGCCAGCAGCCCTGGGGGGATTTTTGGTCAGCCCCAGCATTTT. Translated: CASSPGGIFGQPQHF.